The entry that follows covers one T cell receptor (beta chain) sequence. The CDR3 contains 15 residues. Unmatched junction bases numbered 8, after V lost 6 bases and J lost 4 bases. Germline CDR1 and CDR2: SEHNR and FQNEAQ (reference sequence). The sample originates from a study of patients and donors after allogeneic stem cell transplantation. TCRdb analysed the RT-PCR reads with MiXCR anew, one entry per CDR3 protein. The data show roughly 40,000 distinct CDR3 sequences, about 31% seen once. The V and J genes are TRBV7-9 and TRBJ2-2, with 7 bases matching TRBD1. The sequencing sample was made of blood, either unsorted or a sorted T cell fraction (not recorded which). The sequence derives from a human donor who was either an allogeneic HSCT recipient or a stem cell or donor lymphocyte infusion donor (not recorded which). It is not recorded whose cells these are; they may come from a transplant donor. The CDR3 loop reads CASRFPTGSTGELFF. In nucleotides, the CDR3 is TGTGCCAGCAGATTTCCGACAGGGAGCACCGGGGAGCTGTTTTTT.